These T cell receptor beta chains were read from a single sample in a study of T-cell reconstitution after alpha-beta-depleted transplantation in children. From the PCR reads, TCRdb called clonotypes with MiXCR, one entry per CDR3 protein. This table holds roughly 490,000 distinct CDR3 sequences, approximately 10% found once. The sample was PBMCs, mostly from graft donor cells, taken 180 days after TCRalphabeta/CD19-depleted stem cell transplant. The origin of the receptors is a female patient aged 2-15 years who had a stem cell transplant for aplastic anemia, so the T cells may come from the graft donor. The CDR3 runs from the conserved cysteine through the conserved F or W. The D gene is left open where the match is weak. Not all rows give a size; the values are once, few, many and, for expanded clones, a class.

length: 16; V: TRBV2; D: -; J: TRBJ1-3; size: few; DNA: TGTGCCAGCAGTGAACGGGCGACAGCTTCTGGAAACACCATATATTTT; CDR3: CASSERATASGNTIYF
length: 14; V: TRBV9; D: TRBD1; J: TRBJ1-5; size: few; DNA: TGTGCCAGCAGTCGAACAGGGGGCGGTCAGCCCCAGCATTTT; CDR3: CASSRTGGGQPQHF
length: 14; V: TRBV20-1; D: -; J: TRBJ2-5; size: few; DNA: TGCAGTGCTCCCAGTGGATGGTACCAAGAGACCCAGTACTTC; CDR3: CSAPSGWYQETQYF
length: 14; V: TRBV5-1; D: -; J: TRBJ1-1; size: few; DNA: TGCGCCAGCAGCTTGGGTGGGTCGGGCACTGAAGCTTTCTTT; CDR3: CASSLGGSGTEAFF
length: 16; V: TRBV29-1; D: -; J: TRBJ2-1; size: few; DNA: TGCAGCGTTGAAGGAGGTGGGAGCGGTCTGTACAATGAGCAGTTCTTC; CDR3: CSVEGGGSGLYNEQFF
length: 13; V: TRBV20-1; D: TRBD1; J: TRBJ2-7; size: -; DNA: TGCAGTGCGTCGGGACAGGGCCAGGGTGAGCAGTACTTC; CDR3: CSASGQGQGEQYF
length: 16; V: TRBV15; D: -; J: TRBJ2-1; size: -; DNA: TGTGCCACCAGCCAGACGAGGGACGGGGGCGACAATGAGCAGTTCTTC; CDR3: CATSQTRDGGDNEQFF
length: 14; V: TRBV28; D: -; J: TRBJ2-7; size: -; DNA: TGTGCCAGCCGCATTTTACTAGCACCCTACGAGCAGTACTTC; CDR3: CASRILLAPYEQYF
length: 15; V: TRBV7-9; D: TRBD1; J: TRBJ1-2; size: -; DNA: TGTGCCAGCAGCCGTTTGGAGGACAGGGTACGGGGCTACACCTTC; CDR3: CASSRLEDRVRGYTF
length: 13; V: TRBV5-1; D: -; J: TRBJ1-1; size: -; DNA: TGCGCCAGCAGCTTGGAGGTGCCCACTGAAGCTTTCTTT; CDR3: CASSLEVPTEAFF
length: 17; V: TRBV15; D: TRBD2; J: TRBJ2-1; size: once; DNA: TGTGCCACCAGCCCCCAGTTGAGGACTAGCGGTACTAATGAGCGGTTCTTC; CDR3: CATSPQLRTSGTNERFF
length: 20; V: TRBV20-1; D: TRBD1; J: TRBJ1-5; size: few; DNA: TGCAGTGCTAGGAAAGGGACAGGGAGAATATCTCGATTTAGCAATCAGCCCCAGCATTTT; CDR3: CSARKGTGRISRFSNQPQHF
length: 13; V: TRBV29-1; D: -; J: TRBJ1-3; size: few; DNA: TGCAGCGTTGTGGCGGACTCTGGAAACACCATATATTTT; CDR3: CSVVADSGNTIYF
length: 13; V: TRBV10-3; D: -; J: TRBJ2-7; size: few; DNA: TGTGCCATCTGGACCGGGGAAGAGAACGAGCAGTACTTC; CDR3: CAIWTGEENEQYF
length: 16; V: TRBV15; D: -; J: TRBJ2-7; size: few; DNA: TGTGCCACCAGCAGAGGTTGGAGGGGGAACTCCTACGAGCAGTACTTC; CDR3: CATSRGWRGNSYEQYF
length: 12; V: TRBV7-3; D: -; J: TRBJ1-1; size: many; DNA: TGTGCCAGCAGCCCCCGAACAATTGAAGCTTTCTTT; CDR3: CASSPRTIEAFF
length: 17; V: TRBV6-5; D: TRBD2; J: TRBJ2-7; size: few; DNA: TGTGCCAGCAGTTACAAGCTCGTTAGCGGGATTTCCTACGAGCAGTACTTC; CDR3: CASSYKLVSGISYEQYF
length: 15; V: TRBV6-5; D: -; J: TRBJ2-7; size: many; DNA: TGTGCCAGCAGTTACTCAAGCGTTTACTCCTACGAGCAGTACTTC; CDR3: CASSYSSVYSYEQYF
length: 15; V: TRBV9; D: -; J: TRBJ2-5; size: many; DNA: TGTGCCAGCAGCAACCTTTGGACAGATCAAGAGACCCAGTACTTC; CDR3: CASSNLWTDQETQYF
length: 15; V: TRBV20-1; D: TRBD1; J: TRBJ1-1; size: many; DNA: TGCAGTGCTAGACGGACAGGGCTAATGAACACTGAAGCTTTCTTT; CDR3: CSARRTGLMNTEAFF
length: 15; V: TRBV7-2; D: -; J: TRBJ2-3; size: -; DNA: TGTGCCAGCAGCTTAGCGAGGGGGGGCACAGATACGCAGTATTTT; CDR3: CASSLARGGTDTQYF
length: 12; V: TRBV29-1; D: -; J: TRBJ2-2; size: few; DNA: TGCAGCGTTGTTGCGGGTACCGGGGAGCTGTTTTTT; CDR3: CSVVAGTGELFF
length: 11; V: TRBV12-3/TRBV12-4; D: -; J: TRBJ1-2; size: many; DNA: TGTGCCAGCGGCTCAACGGATGGCTACACCTTC; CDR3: CASGSTDGYTF
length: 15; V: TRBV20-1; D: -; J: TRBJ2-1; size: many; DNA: TGCAGTGCTGGGCCGGTGACGCACCCTTACAATGAGCAGTTCTTC; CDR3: CSAGPVTHPYNEQFF
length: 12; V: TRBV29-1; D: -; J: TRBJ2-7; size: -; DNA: TGCAGCGTTGGAACGGCTATCTACGAGCAGTACTTC; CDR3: CSVGTAIYEQYF
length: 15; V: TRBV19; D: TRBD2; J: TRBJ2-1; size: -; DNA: TGTGCCAGTAGTATACGGCCTAGCGGGACCAATGAGCAGTTCTTC; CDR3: CASSIRPSGTNEQFF
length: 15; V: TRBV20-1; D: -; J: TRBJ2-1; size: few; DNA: TGCAGTGCTAGTTATTATTACAGGTTTACAAAGGAGCAGTTCTTC; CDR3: CSASYYYRFTKEQFF
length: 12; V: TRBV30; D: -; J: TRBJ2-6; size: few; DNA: TGTGCCCATGATGGTGGGGCCAACGTCCTGACTTTC; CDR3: CAHDGGANVLTF
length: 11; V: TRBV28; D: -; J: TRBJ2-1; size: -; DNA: TGTGCCAGCGCCGACCGAGGAGGGCAGTTCTTC; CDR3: CASADRGGQFF
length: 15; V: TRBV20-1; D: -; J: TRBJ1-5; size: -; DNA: TGCAGTGCTAGGCAACTTCAGGGGAGCAATCAGCCCCAGCATTTT; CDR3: CSARQLQGSNQPQHF
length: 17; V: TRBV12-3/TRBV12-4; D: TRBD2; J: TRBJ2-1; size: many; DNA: TGTGCCAGCAGTCCGCTAGAACTAGCGGGAGGGCCTAATGAGCAGTTCTTC; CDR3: CASSPLELAGGPNEQFF
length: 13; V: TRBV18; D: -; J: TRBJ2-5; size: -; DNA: TGTGCCAGCTCACCTGACTTCACGGAGACCCAGTACTTC; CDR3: CASSPDFTETQYF
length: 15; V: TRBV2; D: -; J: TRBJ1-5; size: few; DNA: TGTGCCAGCAGTGCATACATTGCTAGCAATCAGCCCCAGCATTTT; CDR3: CASSAYIASNQPQHF
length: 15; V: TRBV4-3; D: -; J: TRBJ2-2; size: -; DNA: TGCGCCAGCAGCCCATTGGGTACGGACACCGGGGAGCTGTTTTTT; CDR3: CASSPLGTDTGELFF
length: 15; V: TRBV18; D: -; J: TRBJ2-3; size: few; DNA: TGTGCCAGCTCCGTACGTCCCAGGGACGTAGATACGCAGTATTTT; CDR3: CASSVRPRDVDTQYF
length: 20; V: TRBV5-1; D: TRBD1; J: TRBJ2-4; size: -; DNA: TGCGCCAGCAGCTTGGATATAGGGTCGGGGACAGGGGGACCCAAAAACATTCAGTACTTC; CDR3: CASSLDIGSGTGGPKNIQYF
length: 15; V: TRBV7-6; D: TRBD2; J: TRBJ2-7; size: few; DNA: TGTGCCAGCAGCTTACGTCCTAGCGGGAGGGAAGAGCAGTACTTC; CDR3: CASSLRPSGREEQYF
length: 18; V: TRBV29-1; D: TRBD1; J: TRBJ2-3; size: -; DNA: TGCAGCGCTACTCCCCTTTTTCGGACAGGGGAGGGGAAAGATACGCAGTATTTT; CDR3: CSATPLFRTGEGKDTQYF
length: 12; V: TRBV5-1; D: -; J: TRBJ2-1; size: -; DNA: TGCGCCAGCAGACTGGGGGGCGGGGAGCAGTTCTTC; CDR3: CASRLGGGEQFF
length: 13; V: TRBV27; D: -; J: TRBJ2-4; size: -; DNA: TGTGCCAGCAGTGGACAGGCCAAAAACATTCAGTACTTC; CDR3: CASSGQAKNIQYF
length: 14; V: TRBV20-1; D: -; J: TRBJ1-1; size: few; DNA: TGCAGTGCTAGAGGAGGTGGGGGGGTCACTGAAGCTTTCTTT; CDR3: CSARGGGGVTEAFF
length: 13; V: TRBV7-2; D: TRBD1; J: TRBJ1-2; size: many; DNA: TGTGCCAGCAGCTTATTACAGGGGAATGGCTACACCTTC; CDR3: CASSLLQGNGYTF
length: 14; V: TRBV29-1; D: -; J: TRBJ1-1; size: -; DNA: TGCAGCGTTCGGCTATGGGCGGGTAACACTGAAGCTTTCTTT; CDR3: CSVRLWAGNTEAFF
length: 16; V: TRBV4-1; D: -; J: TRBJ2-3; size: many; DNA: TGCGCCAGCAGCCAAGAGGCTAGCGAGGATGTGGATACGCAGTATTTT; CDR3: CASSQEASEDVDTQYF
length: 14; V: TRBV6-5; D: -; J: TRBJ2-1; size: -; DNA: TGTGCCAGCAGTTCGGGGGCCTCCTACAATGAGCAGTTCTTC; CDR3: CASSSGASYNEQFF
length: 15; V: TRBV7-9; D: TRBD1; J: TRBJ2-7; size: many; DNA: TGTGCCAGCAGCTTAGCGGAGACAGGGTCCCGCGAGCAGTACTTC; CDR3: CASSLAETGSREQYF
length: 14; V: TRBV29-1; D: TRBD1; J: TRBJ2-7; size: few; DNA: TGCAGCGTTGGGACAGGGGGCGAGGACTACGAGCAGTACTTC; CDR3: CSVGTGGEDYEQYF
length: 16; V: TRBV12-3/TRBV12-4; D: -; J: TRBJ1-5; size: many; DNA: TGTGCCAGCAGTCCGACGAGGAGAGGGTCCAATCAGCCCCAGCATTTT; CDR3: CASSPTRRGSNQPQHF
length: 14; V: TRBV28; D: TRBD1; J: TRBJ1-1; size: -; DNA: TGTGCCAGCAGGCAGACAGGGGTGAACACTGAAGCTTTCTTT; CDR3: CASRQTGVNTEAFF
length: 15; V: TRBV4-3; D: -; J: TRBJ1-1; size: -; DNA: TGCGCCAGCAGCCTAAACAGGGTGTTAGGCACTGAAGCTTTCTTT; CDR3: CASSLNRVLGTEAFF
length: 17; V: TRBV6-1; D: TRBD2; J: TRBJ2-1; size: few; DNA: TGTGCCAGCAGGGAAACTCCGGGACTAGGAAGGTTGAATGAGCAGTTCTTC; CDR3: CASRETPGLGRLNEQFF
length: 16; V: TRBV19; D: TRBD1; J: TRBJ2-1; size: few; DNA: TGTGCCAGTAGTGATAAGAGGGGGCAGGGTGGTAATGAGCAGTTCTTC; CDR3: CASSDKRGQGGNEQFF